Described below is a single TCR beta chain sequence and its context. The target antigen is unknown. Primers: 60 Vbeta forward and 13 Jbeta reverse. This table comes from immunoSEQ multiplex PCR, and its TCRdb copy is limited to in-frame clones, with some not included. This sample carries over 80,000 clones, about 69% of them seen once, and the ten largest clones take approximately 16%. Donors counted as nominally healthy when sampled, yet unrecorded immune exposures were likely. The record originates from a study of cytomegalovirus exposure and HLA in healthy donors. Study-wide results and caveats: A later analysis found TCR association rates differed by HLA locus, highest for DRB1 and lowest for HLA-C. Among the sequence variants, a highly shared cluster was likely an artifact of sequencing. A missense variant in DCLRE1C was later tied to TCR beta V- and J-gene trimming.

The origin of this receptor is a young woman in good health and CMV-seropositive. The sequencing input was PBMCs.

CDR3 amino acids: CASSSGGGQGSPLHF. The CDR3 DNA is TGTGCCAGCAGCTCCGGGGGGGGACAGGGTTCACCCCTCCACTTT. The gene calls are TRBV28 and TRBJ1-6, with 9 nucleotides matching TRBD1. The CDR3 spans 15 residues. After removal of 6 bases from V and 9 bases from J, the junction contained 9 bases not matched to a gene. The germline CDR1 and CDR2 sequences are MDHEN and SYDVKM.